This TCR beta chain was captured in a study of T cell changes during pregnancy in multiple sclerosis. Measured with immunoSEQ multiplex PCR; TCRdb has only the in-frame clones, and not every one. In the table there are some 53,000 clones, almost 95% of which are singletons. CDR3 length equals 14 residues. V was trimmed by 6 bases and J by 5 bases, leaving 13 bases between them. Germline V gene data show CDR1 as SGHDN and CDR2 as FVKESK. The chain has TRBV14 and TRBJ2-2, with D tentatively TRBD2 (5 bases). This receptor was identified in a female donor with multiple sclerosis, enrolled in a pregnancy study. The specimen was CD4+ T cells from peripheral blood mononuclear cells, collected in the third trimester of pregnancy. DNA of the CDR3: TGTGCCAGCAGTCCTTGGACGGGGACCGGGGAGCTGTTTTTT. It translates to CASSPWTGTGELFF.